This T cell receptor (beta chain) derives from a study of T cells in localized non-small cell lung cancer. Broader study findings: Without multi-region sequencing, intratumor heterogeneity could not be excluded. Patients showing higher blood T cell density tended to see longer overall survival. The greatest T cell clonality was found in uninvolved adjacent lung (higher than in tumor). Adjacent lung held a median 57 of the top 100 tumor clones.

For this clone: What it binds is not known.

Only in-frame clones appear in the TCRdb table, and some are missing; sequencing was by immunoSEQ multiplex PCR. This sample has thousands of clones, with 50% to 60% found just once. Trimming left V 5 bases short and J 4 bases short, with 15 bases between. The length of the CDR3 is 15 residues. The germline V gene has CDR1 LNHNV and CDR2 YYDKDF (reference sequence). This receptor was identified in a male donor aged 60 or over with stage I squamous cell lung carcinoma. The starting material was lymph node tissue, obtained before any cancer treatment. This chain connects TRBV15 to TRBJ1-5; tentatively, D is TRBD1 (5 bases). This CDR3 is CATSREGSRNQPQHF. The CDR3 DNA is TGTGCCACCAGCCGCGAGGGGAGCAGGAATCAGCCCCAGCATTTT. Full variable domain (outside the CDR3, taken from reference TRBV15 and TRBJ1-5): DAMVIQNPRYQVTQFGKPVTLSCSQTLNHNVMYWYQQKSSQAPKLLFHYYDKDFNNEADTPDNFQSRRPNTSFCFLDIRSPGLGDTAMYLCATSREGSRNQPQHFGDGTRLSIL.